These 5 T cell receptor beta chains share one sample of origin, sequenced in a study of blood T cell repertoires in COVID-19. TCRdb keeps only in-frame clones here, not all; method: immunoSEQ multiplex PCR. Of about 59,000 clones in the sample, 73% are singletons; the top ten hold approximately 15%. Material: peripheral blood. The origin of the receptors is a woman aged 65 to 85 with acute or convalescent COVID-19.

This clone is a singleton in its sample. The genes are TRBV3-1 (or the pseudogene TRBV3-2) and TRBJ2-1, with 14 nucleotides matching TRBD2. CDR1 and CDR2 from the germline V gene are LGHDT and YNNKEL (reference sequence). V dropped 2 bases and J dropped 4; count of bases not matched to a gene: 4. CDR3 size: 17 residues. Here the CDR3 DNA reads TGTGCCAGCAGCCAATGGACTAGCGGGGGGCCTTACAATGAGCAGTTCTTC. Its translation is CASSQWTSGGPYNEQFF.

The chain combines TRBV9 with TRBJ2-1; D remains unclear. Germline CDR1 is SGDLS and CDR2 is YYNGEE. V gave up 4 bases and J gave up 1 base, with 12 bases separating them. This CDR3 spans 15 amino acids. CDR3 DNA sequence: TGTGCCAGCAGCCCTACCGCGGATTCCTACAATGAGCAGTTCTTC. Amino acids: CASSPTADSYNEQFF.

The rearrangement uses TRBV7-3 and TRBJ2-1; no firm D call. Trimming pared 2 bases from V and 7 bases from J, leaving 18 bases between. CDR3 length: 16 amino acids. Germline V gene data show CDR1 as SGHTA and CDR2 as FQGTGA. For the CDR3, the DNA is TGTGCCAGCAGCTTAGGTTCCTTGGGCAGTCGGAATGAGCAGTTCTTC. It is translated as CASSLGSLGSRNEQFF.

In its sample, this clone was seen a few times. The chain couples TRBV30 to TRBJ1-5, with D possibly being TRBD1 (6 bases). Germline V gene data show CDR1 as GTSNPN and CDR2 as SVGIG (reference sequence). Trimming removed 1 base from V and 0 bases from J, with 16 bases in between. The CDR3 totals 17 residues. The CDR3 sequence is CAWSEKRGTHSNQPQHF. The DNA for the CDR3 is TGTGCCTGGAGTGAAAAAAGGGGGACCCATAGCAATCAGCCCCAGCATTTT.

The chain is built from TRBV7-6 and TRBJ1-3, with 8 positions matching TRBD1. With V trimmed by 1 base and J by 2 bases, 7 bases remained unmatched. The CDR3 contains 17 residues. CDR1 is SGHVS, CDR2 FNYEAQ, per germline. The CDR3 DNA follows: TGTGCCAGCAGCTTAGGCGCGGCACAGGGGGCTGGAAACACCATATATTTT. Amino acid sequence: CASSLGAAQGAGNTIYF.